One and the same sample provided the 15 T cell receptor beta chains below, sequenced in a study of early T cells in non-severe SARS-CoV-2 infection. TCRdb analysed the 5' RACE reads with MiXCR anew, one entry per CDR3 protein. Of about 64,000 distinct CDR3 sequences listed, roughly 12% are singletons. The starting material was whole blood, obtained at baseline. These receptors came from an adult who was a healthcare worker with PCR-confirmed SARS-CoV-2 infection or an uninfected control (not recorded which).

Many counts were recorded for this clonotype. This chain uses TRBV5-5 with TRBJ1-5, with TRBD1 as a possible D gene (5 bases). Germline CDR1 reads SGHKS; CDR2 reads YYEKEE (reference sequence). This CDR3 region has 14 residues. Trimming stripped 2 bases from V and 5 bases from J, with 11 bases between. The CDR3 nucleotides are TGTGCCAGCAGCTTATGGGGGAGCGATCAGCCCCAGCATTTT. It is translated as CASSLWGSDQPQHF.

The CDR3 nucleotides are TGTGCCAGCAGCTTAGCGACTAGCCGCAATGAGCAGTTCTTC. Amino acids: CASSLATSRNEQFF. The chain links TRBV7-2 to TRBJ2-1, with TRBD2 matching 7 bases. From germline, CDR1 is SGHTA and CDR2 FQGNSA. The length of the CDR3 is 14 residues. V gave up 0 bases and J gave up 6 bases; unmatched junction bases: 2.

This clonotype was counted a few times. This chain connects TRBV4-2 to TRBJ2-3; D is ambiguous. V lost 0 bases to trimming and J lost 2 bases, with 9 bases between them. CDR3 length equals 15 residues. The germline V gene encodes CDR1 LGHNA and CDR2 YNFKEQ. CDR3 amino acids: CASSQDEPSTDTQYF. Here the CDR3 DNA reads TGTGCCAGCAGCCAAGACGAACCATCCACAGATACGCAGTATTTT.

The V and J genes are TRBV4-2 and TRBJ2-5; D gene unclear. Trimming cost V 2 bases and J 1 base, with 11 bases left between them. Germline CDR1 LGHNA, CDR2 YNFKEQ. The CDR3 extends over 15 amino acids. The CDR3 loop reads CASSQNPRVQETQYF. CDR3 nucleotide sequence: TGTGCCAGCAGCCAAAACCCTAGAGTCCAAGAGACCCAGTACTTC.

Concerning this clonotype: The junction does not match germline at one end; this may be a read error. The rearrangement uses TRBV7-7 and TRBJ1-2; no clear D. There are 13 residues in the CDR3. Germline V gene sequence: CDR1 SSHAT, CDR2 FNYEAQ (reference sequence). The CDR3 DNA reads as TGTGCTAGCAGCTCACAAGGGAACTATGGCTACACCTTC. Its translation: CASSSQGNYGYTF.

J is TRBJ2-2 and V is TRBV28; 11 bases match TRBD2. Per germline, CDR1 MDHEN and CDR2 SYDVKM. The CDR3 has 15 amino acids. After removal of 7 bases from V and 1 base from J, the junction contained 2 bases not matched to a gene. The CDR3 coding sequence is TGTGCCAGCAATCTAGCGGGAGGGAACACCGGGGAGCTGTTTTTT. Translating it yields CASNLAGGNTGELFF.

The chain joins TRBV7-2 to TRBJ2-1, with 11 bases identical to TRBD2. Unmatched junction bases numbered 14, after V lost 2 bases and J lost 8 bases. The CDR3 runs 18 residues. Per the germline V gene, CDR1 is SGHTA and CDR2 is FQGNSA. The DNA of the CDR3 is TGTGCCAGCAGCTTAACTCTTAGCGGGGGGGCTGGAATCCATGAGCAGTTCTTC. It translates to CASSLTLSGGAGIHEQFF.

The rearrangement uses TRBV28 and TRBJ2-5; D gene uncertain. This CDR3 has 13 amino acids. The germline V gene encodes CDR1 MDHEN and CDR2 SYDVKM. The germline V and J ends were trimmed by 2 bases and 4 bases, with 8 bases remaining between them. CDR3 DNA: TGTGCCAGCAGTTTAAGAATTTCAGAGACCCAGTACTTC. Its translation is CASSLRISETQYF.

This clonotype has just a few counts. The chain joins TRBV5-5 to TRBJ2-2; 9 bases agree with TRBD2. The CDR3 sequence is 18 residues long. With V trimmed by 4 bases and J by 0 bases, 10 bases remained unmatched. Germline values: CDR1 SGHKS, CDR2 YYEKEE (reference sequence). The DNA of the CDR3 is TGTGCCAGCAGCAACCCCGGGCTAGCGGGGCCGAACACCGGGGAGCTGTTTTTT. It specifies CASSNPGLAGPNTGELFF. Together with reference TRBV5-5 and TRBJ2-2, the CDR3 gives the full variable domain: DAGVTQSPTHLIKTRGQQVTLRCSPISGHKSVSWYQQVLGQGPQFIFQYYEKEERGRGNFPDRFSARQFPNYSSELNVNALLLGDSALYLCASSNPGLAGPNTGELFFGEGSRLTVL.

This chain's CDR3 is CSASIERERSYEQYF. The CDR3 DNA reads TGCAGTGCTAGCATTGAGCGGGAGAGGAGCTACGAGCAGTACTTC. The genes are TRBV20-1 and TRBJ2-7, with 8 positions matching TRBD2. Unmatched junction bases numbered 10, after V lost 3 bases and J lost 3 bases. The CDR3 consists of 15 residues. Germline CDR1 reads DFQATT; CDR2 reads SNEGSKA (reference sequence).

Only a few counts were recorded for this clonotype. V usage is TRBV21-1 and J usage is TRBJ1-1; no DNA check was done on the table's D call, TRBD1. TRBV21-1 is listed as a pseudogene. The CDR3 extends over 17 amino acids. The CDR3 is CASRKLDRGVFNTEAFF. CDR3 in DNA: TGTGCCAGCAGAAAATTGGACAGGGGAGTTTTTAACACTGAAGCTTTCTTT.

The chain joins TRBV18 to TRBJ1-5, with 7 bases matching TRBD1. Trimming cost V 5 bases and J 0 bases; bases outside gene matches: 4. The CDR3 is 15 amino acids. CDR1 KGHSH and CDR2 LQKENI come from the germline V gene. This CDR3 reads CASSAGTVSNQPQHF. The DNA of the CDR3 is TGTGCCAGCTCAGCCGGGACAGTTAGCAATCAGCCCCAGCATTTT.

In nucleotides, the CDR3 is TGCAGTGCTCCGACTCTGACATCCTACAATGAGCAGTTCTTC. Translation: CSAPTLTSYNEQFF. The rearrangement links TRBV20-1 to TRBJ2-1; the D is unclear. Trimming removed 5 bases from V and 1 base from J, with 12 bases in between. The CDR3 is 14 amino acids. CDR1 DFQATT and CDR2 SNEGSKA come from the germline V gene (reference sequence).

V usage is TRBV10-1 and J usage is TRBJ1-6; D is possibly TRBD1 (5 bases). Germline V CDR1 and CDR2: WNHNN, SYGVQD (reference sequence). The V gene lost 3 bases and the J gene lost 7 bases, with 10 bases spanning the gap. CDR3 length: 14 amino acids. CDR3 region: CASSDGGSNSPLHF. The CDR3 nucleotides read TGCGCCAGCAGTGATGGGGGGAGCAATTCACCCCTCCACTTT.

This clonotype was seen a handful of times. This chain uses TRBV7-9 with TRBJ1-4; the match to TRBD1 covers 7 bases. The germline V gene encodes CDR1 SEHNR and CDR2 FQNEAQ (reference sequence). This CDR3 region has 15 residues. The ends lost 5 bases at V and 5 bases at J; junction bases unmatched: 8. The CDR3 bases are TGTGCCAGCAGCCGATCACAGGGGATGAATGAAAAACTGTTTTTT. It translates to CASSRSQGMNEKLFF.